This T cell receptor (beta chain) derives from a study of blood T cell repertoires in COVID-19 (TCRdb year 2020). Describing the broader study: Samples from collaborators originated in the United States, Italy and Spain and spanned both the acute and convalescent phases of COVID-19. The repertoires were made available in a free public database intended to serve as a resource for research on the immune response to SARS-CoV-2. The samples were drawn from two sources: the first 160 participants of the ongoing ImmuneRACE study, and about 1,300 subjects contributed by 6 global collaborators. Where available, HLA class I and class II types were taken from metadata supplied by the sample provider and were not determined by assay-based typing. Subjects who had been exposed to COVID-19, were actively infected with it, or had recovered from it provided the deeply sampled blood TCRbeta repertoires that made up the dataset. Sample metadata almost always included a de-identified subject ID, COVID-19 status, age in years and sex. The prospective study material was composed of cDNA or gDNA derived from T cells, B-cell-depleted T cells, or PBMCs.

TCRbeta CDR3 regions were amplified from genomic DNA using the immunoSEQ Assay, a bias-controlled multiplex PCR. On the study's bioinformatics: Within the assay, amplification of reference gene primers was used to estimate how many nucleated cells each sample contained. Sequence reads were collapsed and filtered to measure the absolute abundance of every unique TCRbeta CDR3 rearrangement. Productive Simpson clonality was computed per sample as the square root of Simpson's diversity index over productive rearrangements. Not all clones reach the TCRdb copy of this immuneACCESS table, which keeps in-frame sequences only. Checked studies attribute under half of the gap to unresolved V genes and leave the rest unexplained. V and J calls and clone size are those listed in that table; D and trimming were worked out from the DNA. Within this sample are some 100,000 clones, with roughly 90% of them counted one time only. The ten largest account for approximately 7.2% of the sample.

As regards this clone: Its antigen is still unknown. No much larger clone exists at a distance of one base, and base qualities are not known.

CDR1 is given as SNHLY and CDR2 as FYNNEI, both from the germline V gene. The CDR3, cysteine through phenylalanine, is 13 amino acids long. Kept here is only the CDR3 DNA, which spans 39 bases and is read in frame from base 1. Trimming leaves V shorter by 6 bases and J shorter by 8 bases, with the junction holding 8 bases beyond the gene matches. General conclusions and limits of the study: How much clinical and demographic metadata was included differed by source and by participant, and the metadata was provided uncurated.

Samples from volunteer blood donors who had recovered from COVID-19 were contributed by a second Seattle source. The collaborating institutions used their own protocols to collect whole blood in K2EDTA tubes. For TCRbeta analysis, collaborators shipped samples as frozen whole blood, isolated PBMCs, or DNA extracted from either of those sample types. This chain joins TRBV2 to TRBJ1-2; TRBD1 agrees with 8 junctional bases. Sequencing used peripheral blood. This clonotype was obtained from a man in his 70s who had recovered from COVID-19. The CDR3 protein: CASSPGQELGYTF. The DNA sequence is given as TGTGCCAGCAGCCCGGGACAGGAACTAGGCTACACCTTC. Joined to the reference TRBV2 and TRBJ1-2 proteins, this CDR3 gives the full variable domain: EPEVTQTPSHQVTQMGQEVILRCVPISNHLYFYWYRQILGQKVEFLVSFYNNEISEKSEIFDDQFSVERPDGSNFTLKIRSTKLEDSAMYFCASSPGQELGYTFGSGTRLTVV.